This TCR beta chain was observed in a study of blood T cell repertoires in COVID-19 (dated by TCRdb to the early 2020s). Notes on the research overall: Collaborator samples came from the United States, Italy and Spain and covered acute and convalescent phases of COVID-19. Deeply sampled blood TCRbeta repertoires from subjects exposed to, actively infected with, or recovered from COVID-19 were included in the dataset. The repertoires were released in a freely available public database intended as a resource for research on the immune response to SARS-CoV-2. The samples were drawn from two sources: the first 160 participants of the ongoing ImmuneRACE study, and 1,254 subjects contributed by 6 global collaborators. HLA class I and class II types, where available, came from metadata supplied by the sample provider rather than from assay-based typing. The prospective study material was composed of cDNA or gDNA derived from T cells, B-cell-depleted T cells, or PBMCs. The sample metadata nearly always contained a de-identified subject ID, COVID-19 status, age in years and sex. The paper as a whole reports these results and caveats: Clinical and demographic metadata were provided uncurated, with the amount varying by source and participant.

Counted from cysteine to phenylalanine, this CDR3 has 16 amino acids. Only the CDR3 portion is preserved as DNA: 48 bases, with reading frame beginning at the first base. From the germline V gene, CDR1 is SGHRS and CDR2 is YFSETQ. For this chain, trimming is 3 bases at the V end and 5 bases at the J end, and the number of junction bases without a gene match is 9. One collaborating source in Seattle enrolled patients during active infection and followed them longitudinally through the course of disease. The collaborating institutions used their own protocols to collect whole blood in K2EDTA tubes. For TCRbeta analysis, collaborators shipped samples as frozen whole blood, isolated PBMCs, or DNA extracted from either of those sample types. TCRbeta CDR3 regions were amplified from genomic DNA using the immunoSEQ Assay, a bias-controlled multiplex PCR. In the original analysis: The number of nucleated cells in each sample was estimated by amplification of reference gene primers within the assay. To quantify the absolute abundance of each unique TCRbeta CDR3 rearrangement, sequence reads were collapsed and filtered. For each sample, productive Simpson clonality was calculated as the square root of Simpson's diversity index across productive rearrangements. As stored in TCRdb, this immuneACCESS dataset retains in-frame rearrangements with V and J assigned. A fraction of the clones does not appear; measured against another copy, unresolved V genes explain less than half of the discrepancy, and the remainder lacks a known reason. V, J and clone size were drawn from that table, and D and trimming were deduced from the DNA. The sample table holds around 280,000 clones, of which just under 90% were seen once. The biggest ten clones account for over 8.5% of the sample.

About this clone: Its antigen is unknown. Per-base quality was not reported, and no clone a single base away is much larger than it.

The chain joins TRBV5-1 to TRBJ2-1, and 9 junctional nucleotides match TRBD2. Specimen: peripheral blood. The TCR was taken from a woman younger than 45 with COVID-19, enrolled during active disease. Here the CDR3 is given as CASSSSRLAVHNEQFF. At the DNA level, the sequence is TGCGCCAGCAGCTCCTCTCGACTAGCGGTCCACAATGAGCAGTTCTTC.